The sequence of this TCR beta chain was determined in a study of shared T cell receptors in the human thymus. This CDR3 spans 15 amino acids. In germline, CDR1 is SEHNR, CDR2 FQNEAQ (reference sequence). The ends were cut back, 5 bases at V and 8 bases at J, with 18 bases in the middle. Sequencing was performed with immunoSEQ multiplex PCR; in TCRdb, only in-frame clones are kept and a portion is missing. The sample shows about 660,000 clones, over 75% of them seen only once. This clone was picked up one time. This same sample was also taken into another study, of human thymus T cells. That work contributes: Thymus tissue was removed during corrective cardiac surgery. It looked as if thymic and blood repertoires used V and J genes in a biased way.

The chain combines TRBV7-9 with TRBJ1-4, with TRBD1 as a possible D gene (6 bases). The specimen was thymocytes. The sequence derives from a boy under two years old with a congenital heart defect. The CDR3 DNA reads TGTGCCAGCAGCCGGGAAACAGGGAAGCCCGAAAAACTGTTTTTT. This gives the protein CASSRETGKPEKLFF.